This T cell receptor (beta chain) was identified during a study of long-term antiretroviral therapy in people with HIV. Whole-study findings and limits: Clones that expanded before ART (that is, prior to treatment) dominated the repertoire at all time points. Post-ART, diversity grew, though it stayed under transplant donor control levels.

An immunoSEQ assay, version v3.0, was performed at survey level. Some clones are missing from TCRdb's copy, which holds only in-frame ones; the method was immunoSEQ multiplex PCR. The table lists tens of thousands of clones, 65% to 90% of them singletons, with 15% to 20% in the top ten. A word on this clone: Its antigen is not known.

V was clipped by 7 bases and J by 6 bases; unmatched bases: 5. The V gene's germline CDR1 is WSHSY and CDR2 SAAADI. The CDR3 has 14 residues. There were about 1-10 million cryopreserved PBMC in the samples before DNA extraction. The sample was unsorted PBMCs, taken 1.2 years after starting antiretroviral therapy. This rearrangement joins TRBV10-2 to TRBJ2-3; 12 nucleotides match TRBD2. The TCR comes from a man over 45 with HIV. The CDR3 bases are TGCGCCAGCACTTGGACTAGCGGGGCCGATACGCAGTATTTT. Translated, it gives CASTWTSGADTQYF.